Given below is one T cell receptor beta chain in context. Its antigen is undetermined. Other DNA sequences in the same sample also yield this CDR3. Assay used: immunoSEQ multiplex PCR; TCRdb lists only in-frame clones, some missing. The data contain 1,500 to 2,000 clones, less than 80% of them seen just once; the ten biggest clones take up 15% to 20%. This specimen belongs to a study of the immune and genomic landscape of osteosarcoma. About the study: Roughly 70% had unfavorable pathologic response to standard therapy. General study points: About 5 cases had one hyperexpanded dominant clone and under 100 clonotypes. Clonality was higher in immune-hot C3 than cold C1, yet still low.

The V gene lost 7 bases and the J gene lost 1 base, with 7 bases spanning the gap. From germline, CDR1 is GTSNPN and CDR2 SVGIG (reference sequence). CDR3 length: 11 residues. The post-treatment osteosarcoma tumors were primary, local recurrence or metastasis specimens from poor-prognosis patients. The TCR was taken from a man between 18 and 29 years old with osteosarcoma. The specimen was primary tumor tissue from the T10 vertebra. This chain uses TRBV30 with TRBJ1-1; no reliable D call. CDR3 in DNA: TGTGCCTCCGAGAGGAACACTGAAGCTTTCTTT. Translating it yields CASERNTEAFF.